The TCR beta chain under discussion was sequenced for a study of regulatory T cells in long-lasting Graves disease. Assembly of TCR beta libraries relied on iRepertoire HTBI primers together with Arm-PCR of CDR3 regions. TCRdb analysed the multiplex PCR reads with MiXCR anew, one entry per CDR3 protein. The sample lists 600,000 to 650,000 distinct CDR3 sequences, around 17% occurring once. The study, taken as a whole, reports: Having only a small sample size may have limited accuracy.

The time point was: newly diagnosed GD, antithyroid drugs for less than 3 months. Extracted RNA from PBMCs served as the source of the TCR library. V trimming: 2 bases; J trimming: 5 bases; junction bases outside the gene matches: 8. CDR3 length equals 14 residues. Looked up from germline, CDR1 is DFQATT and CDR2 is SNEGSKA (reference sequence). On this clonotype itself: Its antigen is unknown.

This sample was also put to use in a study of T cells in Graves' hyperthyroidism and ophthalmopathy. Per that study: TCR CDR3 regions were first amplified by RT-PCR with HTBI primers.

The source of this sequence is a woman in her twenties or thirties with Graves disease. The chain is built from TRBV20-1 and TRBJ1-1; 7 bases line up with TRBD1. The sequences come from peripheral blood mononuclear cells (PBMCs), collected at new diagnosis, from a patient treated with antithyroid drugs. The CDR3 nucleotides read TGCAGTGCTAGAAAGGGGGCAGGATGGACTGAAGCTTTCTTT. Its translation: CSARKGAGWTEAFF.